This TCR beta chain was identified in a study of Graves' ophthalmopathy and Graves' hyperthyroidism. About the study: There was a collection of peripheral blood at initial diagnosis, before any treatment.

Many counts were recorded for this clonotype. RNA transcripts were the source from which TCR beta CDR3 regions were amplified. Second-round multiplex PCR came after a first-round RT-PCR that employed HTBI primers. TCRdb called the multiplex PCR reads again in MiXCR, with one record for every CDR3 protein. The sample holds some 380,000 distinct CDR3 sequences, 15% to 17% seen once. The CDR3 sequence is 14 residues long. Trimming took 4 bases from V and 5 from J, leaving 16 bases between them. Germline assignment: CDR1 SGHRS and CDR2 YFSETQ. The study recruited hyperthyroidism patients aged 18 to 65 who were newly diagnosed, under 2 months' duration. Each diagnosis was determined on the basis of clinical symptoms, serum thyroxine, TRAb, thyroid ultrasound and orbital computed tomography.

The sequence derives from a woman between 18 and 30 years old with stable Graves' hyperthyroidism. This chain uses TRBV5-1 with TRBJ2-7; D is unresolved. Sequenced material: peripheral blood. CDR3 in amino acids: CASSTKPPLHEQYF. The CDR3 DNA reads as TGCGCCAGCAGCACCAAGCCACCCCTCCACGAGCAGTACTTC.